The T cell receptor beta chain under discussion was sequenced for a study of T cells after yellow fever vaccination. Study conclusions and caveats: Though weaker, the secondary response peaked faster, on day 5 versus 15.

The germline V gene encodes CDR1 SGHRS and CDR2 YFSETQ. V was cut by 7 bases and J by 2 bases, with 13 bases left in between. This CDR3 contains 15 residues. A few counts support this clonotype. Its specificity is not known. One entry per CDR3 protein results from TCRdb running MiXCR on the 5' RACE reads. This table has nearly 350,000 distinct CDR3 sequences, roughly 7.5% appearing once. The source material was PBMCs, sampled around 45 days after the first yellow fever vaccination. This sequence was found in a man aged 18 to 29 who received the YFV17D yellow fever vaccine. This rearrangement joins TRBV5-1 to TRBJ1-6, with D possibly TRBD1 on 6 matching bases. CDR3 loop: CASAGGDTYNSPLHF. For the CDR3, the DNA is TGCGCCAGCGCAGGAGGGGACACCTATAATTCACCCCTCCACTTT.